Sequencing of this T cell receptor (beta chain) was carried out in a study of blood T cell repertoires in COVID-19. The V segment lost 2 bases and the J segment 5 bases; nucleotides outside the gene matches: 6. The length of the CDR3 is 14 residues. From germline, CDR1 is SGDLS and CDR2 YYNGEE. Measured with immunoSEQ multiplex PCR; TCRdb has only the in-frame clones, and not every one. The sample has over 250,000 clones, roughly 90% seen once. Material for sequencing was PBMCs or T cells enriched from blood (not recorded which). This chain connects TRBV9 to TRBJ2-5; 7 bases are shared with TRBD2. The sequence derives from a man between 60 and 75 years old who had recovered from COVID-19. In DNA, the CDR3 is TGTGCCAGCAGCGTGCGAGGGAGGGCCGAGACCCAGTACTTC. This gives the protein CASSVRGRAETQYF.